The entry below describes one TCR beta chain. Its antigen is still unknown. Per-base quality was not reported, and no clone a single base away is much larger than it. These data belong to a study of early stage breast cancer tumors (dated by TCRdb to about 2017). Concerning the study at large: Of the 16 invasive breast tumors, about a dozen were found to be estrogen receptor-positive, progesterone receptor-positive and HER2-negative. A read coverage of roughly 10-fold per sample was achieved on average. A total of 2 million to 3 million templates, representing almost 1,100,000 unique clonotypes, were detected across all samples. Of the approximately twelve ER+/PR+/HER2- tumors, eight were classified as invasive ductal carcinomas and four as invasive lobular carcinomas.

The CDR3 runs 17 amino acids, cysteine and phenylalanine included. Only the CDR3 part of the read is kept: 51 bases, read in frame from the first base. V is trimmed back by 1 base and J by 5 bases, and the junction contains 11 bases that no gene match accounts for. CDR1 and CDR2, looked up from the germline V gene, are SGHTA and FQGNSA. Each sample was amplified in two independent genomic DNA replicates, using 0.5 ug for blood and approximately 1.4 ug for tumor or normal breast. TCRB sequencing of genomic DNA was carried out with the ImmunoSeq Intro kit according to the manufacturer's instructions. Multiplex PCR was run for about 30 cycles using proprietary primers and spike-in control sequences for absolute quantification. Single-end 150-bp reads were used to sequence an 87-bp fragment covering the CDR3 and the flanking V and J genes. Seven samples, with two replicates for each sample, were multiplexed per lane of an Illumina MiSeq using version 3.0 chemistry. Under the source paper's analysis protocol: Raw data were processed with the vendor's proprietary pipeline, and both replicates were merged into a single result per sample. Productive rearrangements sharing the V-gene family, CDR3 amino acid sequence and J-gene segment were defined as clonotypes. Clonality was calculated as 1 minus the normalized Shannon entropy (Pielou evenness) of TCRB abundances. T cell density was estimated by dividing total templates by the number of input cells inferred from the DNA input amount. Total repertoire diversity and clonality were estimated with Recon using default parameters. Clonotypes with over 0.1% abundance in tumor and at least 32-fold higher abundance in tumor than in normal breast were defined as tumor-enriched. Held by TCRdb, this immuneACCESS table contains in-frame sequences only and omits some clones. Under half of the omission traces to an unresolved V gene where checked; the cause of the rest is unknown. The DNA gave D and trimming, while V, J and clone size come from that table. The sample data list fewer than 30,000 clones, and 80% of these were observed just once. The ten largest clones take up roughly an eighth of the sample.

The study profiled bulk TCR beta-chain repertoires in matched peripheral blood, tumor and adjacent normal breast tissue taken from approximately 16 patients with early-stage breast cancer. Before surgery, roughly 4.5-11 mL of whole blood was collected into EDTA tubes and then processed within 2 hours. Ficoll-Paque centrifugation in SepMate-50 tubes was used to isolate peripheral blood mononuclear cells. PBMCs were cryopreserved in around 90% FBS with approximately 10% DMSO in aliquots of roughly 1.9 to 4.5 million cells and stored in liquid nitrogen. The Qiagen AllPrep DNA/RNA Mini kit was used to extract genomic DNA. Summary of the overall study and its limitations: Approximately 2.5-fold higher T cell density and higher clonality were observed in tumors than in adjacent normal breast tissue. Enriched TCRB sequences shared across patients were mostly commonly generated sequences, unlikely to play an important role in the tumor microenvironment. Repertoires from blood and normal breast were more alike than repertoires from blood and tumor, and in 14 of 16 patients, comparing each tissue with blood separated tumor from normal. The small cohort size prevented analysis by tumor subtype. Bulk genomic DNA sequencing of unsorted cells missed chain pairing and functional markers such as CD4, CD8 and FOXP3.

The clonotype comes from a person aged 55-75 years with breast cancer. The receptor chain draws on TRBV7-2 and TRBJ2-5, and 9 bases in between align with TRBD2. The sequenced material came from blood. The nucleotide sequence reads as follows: TGTGCCAGCAGCTTAGGGTCTGGCGGGAGGGCCGGGGAGACCCAGTACTTC. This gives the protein CASSLGSGGRAGETQYF.